This T cell receptor beta chain was captured by sequencing in a study of vaccination and CD4 T cells after COVID-19. Treatment in this sample: approximately nine-day PBMC culture with coronavirus spike peptide pools or control peptides (ViraFEST assay). Sequenced with the Oncomine TCR Beta short-read assay was DNA taken from cultured CD4+ T cells. TCRdb re-called the PCR reads with MiXCR, one entry per CDR3 protein. The data show roughly 20,000 distinct CDR3 sequences, 56% seen once. With 4 bases clipped from V and 1 base from J, the junction kept 6 bases outside the gene matches. CDR3 length equals 16 residues. Germline assignment: CDR1 MNHEY and CDR2 SVGAGI. As concerns this clonotype: Its specificity is not known.

The clonotype originates from a human donor who had recovered from COVID-19. Sequences were obtained from CD4+ T cells from blood, cultured in vitro. The chain carries TRBV6-5 and TRBJ1-1, with TRBD1 matching 10 bases. CDR3 DNA sequence: TGTGCCAGCAGTTCCAGGACAGGGGGTGGGAACACTGAAGCTTTCTTT. This encodes CASSSRTGGGNTEAFF.